This T cell receptor beta chain was identified during a study of blood T cell repertoires in COVID-19. As for the study in general: The United States, Italy and Spain were the sources of the acute and convalescent COVID-19 samples. From T cells, B-cell-depleted T cells, or PBMCs came the material, which was cDNA or gDNA.

Original methodology: By means of reference gene primer amplification, nucleated cell counts were estimated. Some clones are missing from TCRdb's copy, which holds only in-frame ones; the method was immunoSEQ multiplex PCR. The DNA gave D and trimming, while V, J and clone size come from that table. Of under 450,000 clones listed, around 86% are singletons. Recovery meant two consecutive negative NP/OP PCR tests, professional clearance, or resolved symptoms. The CDR3 is made up of 18 amino acids. Germline CDR1 KGHSH, CDR2 LQKENI. The V end lost 3 bases, the J end lost 3 bases, and 23 bases lay between the germline ends.

This TCR derives from a woman aged 45-65 years who had recovered from COVID-19. Sequencing used PBMCs or T cells enriched from blood (not recorded which). The chain couples TRBV18 to TRBJ2-5; TRBD2 is a possible D gene (5 bases). CDR3 coding DNA: TGTGCCAGCTCACCTACTGCCTGGACCGAGGGTAAAAAAGAGACCCAGTACTTC. This encodes CASSPTAWTEGKKETQYF. The full variable domain, with the rest looked up from reference TRBV18 and TRBJ2-5, is NAGVMQNPRHLVRRRGQEARLRCSPMKGHSHVYWYRQLPEEGLKFMVYLQKENIIDESGMPKERFSAEFPKEGPSILRIQQVVRGDSAAYFCASSPTAWTEGKKETQYFGPGTRLLVL.